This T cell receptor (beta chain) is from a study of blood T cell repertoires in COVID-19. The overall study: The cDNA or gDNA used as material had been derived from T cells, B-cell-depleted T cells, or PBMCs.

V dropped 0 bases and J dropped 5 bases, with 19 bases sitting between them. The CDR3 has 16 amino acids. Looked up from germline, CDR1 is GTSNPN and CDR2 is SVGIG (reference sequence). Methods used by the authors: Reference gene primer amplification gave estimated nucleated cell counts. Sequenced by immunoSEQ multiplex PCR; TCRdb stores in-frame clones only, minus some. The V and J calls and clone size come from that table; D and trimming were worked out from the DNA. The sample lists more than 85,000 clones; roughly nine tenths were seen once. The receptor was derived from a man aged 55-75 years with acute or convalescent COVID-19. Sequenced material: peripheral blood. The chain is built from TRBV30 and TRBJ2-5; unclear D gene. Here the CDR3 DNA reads TGTGCCTGGAGTGTACATCGAGCGAGTTTCGCGGAGACCCAGTACTTC. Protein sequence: CAWSVHRASFAETQYF.